Listed below are T cell receptor beta chains from one sample, sequenced in a study of T cells in Graves' hyperthyroidism and ophthalmopathy. MiXCR, run by TCRdb on the multiplex PCR reads, gives a single entry per CDR3 protein. The sample has 550,000 to 600,000 distinct CDR3 sequences, 12% to 15% seen once. The sequenced sample consisted of blood. Receptors were obtained from a woman under 30 with Graves' ophthalmopathy. Each CDR3 is given with its conserved first and last residue. D genes are given only for firm matches. Only some rows state a clone size, as once, few, many or a class for expanded clones.

TRBJ2-1	TRBD1	TRBV27	NA	CANSPGDRGTYNEQFF	TGTGCCAACAGTCCAGGGGACAGGGGAACCTACAATGAGCAGTTCTTC
TRBJ1-5	NA	TRBV6-1	many	CASSHGGAYNQPQHF	TGTGCCAGCAGCCACGGGGGGGCTTACAATCAGCCCCAGCATTTT
TRBJ1-1	NA	TRBV3-1	many	CASTQGEGVTEAFF	TGTGCCAGCACCCAAGGAGAGGGTGTCACTGAAGCTTTCTTT
TRBJ2-2	TRBD2	TRBV27	few	CAIILTSGRGTGELFF	TGTGCCATCATCCTGACTAGCGGGAGAGGTACCGGGGAGCTGTTTTTT
TRBJ2-7	TRBD2	TRBV20-1	many	CSAQRGLAFDEQYF	TGCAGTGCCCAAAGGGGACTAGCGTTCGACGAGCAGTACTTC
TRBJ2-1	NA	TRBV7-2	many	CASTIPGDSEQFF	TGTGCCAGCACAATCCCGGGGGACAGTGAGCAGTTCTTC
TRBJ2-3	NA	TRBV2	NA	CASSESVGIKGDTQYF	TGTGCCAGCAGTGAAAGCGTGGGGATAAAGGGAGATACGCAGTATTTT
TRBJ2-6	NA	TRBV9	many	CASSDAITGRGANVLTF	TGTGCCAGCAGCGATGCGATAACTGGGCGGGGGGCCAACGTCCTGACTTTC
TRBJ2-2	TRBD2	TRBV25-1	few	CASSGIAGSNTGELFF	TGTGCCAGCAGTGGTATAGCGGGATCGAACACCGGGGAGCTGTTTTTT
TRBJ2-7	TRBD2	TRBV7-6	many	CASSPQSGSLYEQYF	TGTGCCAGCAGCCCACAGAGCGGGAGCCTCTACGAGCAGTACTTC
TRBJ2-5	TRBD2	TRBV9	many	CASSVTPAGWEETQYF	TGTGCCAGCAGCGTAACCCCAGCGGGATGGGAAGAGACCCAGTACTTC
TRBJ1-4	NA	TRBV2	many	CASSFRVYATNEKLFF	TGTGCCAGCAGTTTCAGGGTATATGCAACTAATGAAAAACTGTTTTTT
TRBJ2-5	NA	TRBV20-1	NA	CSARAIQTGQEETQYF	TGCAGTGCTAGAGCGATACAAACAGGGCAGGAAGAGACCCAGTACTTC
TRBJ1-1	NA	TRBV3-1	many	CASSQGGAGNTEAFF	TGTGCCAGCAGCCAGGGGGGCGCAGGGAACACTGAAGCTTTCTTT
TRBJ2-1	TRBD2	TRBV12-3/TRBV12-4	many	CASSFPPRLAGEGNEQFF	TGTGCCAGCAGTTTCCCCCCGCGACTAGCGGGAGAGGGGAATGAGCAGTTCTTC
TRBJ1-5	NA	TRBV20-1	many	CSAPSGTVNQPQHF	TGCAGTGCCCCTTCGGGGACCGTCAATCAGCCCCAGCATTTT
TRBJ1-1	NA	TRBV20-1	NA	CSATGGSTEAFF	TGCAGTGCCACCGGGGGGAGCACTGAAGCTTTCTTT
TRBJ2-1	NA	TRBV6-1	many	CASSSSIRLQGYNEQFF	TGTGCCAGCAGTTCCTCAATCAGGCTCCAGGGGTACAATGAGCAGTTCTTC
TRBJ2-3	TRBD2	TRBV20-1	many	CSARDTLAGPPDTQYF	TGCAGTGCTAGAGATACGCTAGCGGGACCCCCAGATACGCAGTATTTT